Listed below are T cell receptor beta chains from one sample, sequenced in a study of cytomegalovirus exposure and HLA in healthy donors. Assay used: immunoSEQ multiplex PCR; TCRdb lists only in-frame clones, some missing. The specimen's table records 100,000 to 150,000 clones. Sequenced material: PBMCs. The receptors shown here come from a man aged 35 to 55 in good health and CMV-seronegative. Both conserved end residues are part of each CDR3. A D gene is named only where the DNA matches it firmly.

V,J,D,DNA,CDR3
TRBV19,TRBJ2-1,NA,TGTGCCAGTAGTAAATACTCCGAGTACAATGAGCAGTTCTTC,CASSKYSEYNEQFF
TRBV10-2,TRBJ2-7,NA,TGCGCCAGCACCAGAGGGGGGGGCTCCTACGAGCAGTACTTC,CASTRGGGSYEQYF
TRBV10-3,TRBJ1-1,TRBD1,TGTGCCATCAGTATTGAGGGGGCGAAAGCTTTCTTT,CAISIEGAKAFF
TRBV28,TRBJ2-1,NA,TGTGCCAGCAGACAACAGGGCCAGAATGAGCAGTTCTTC,CASRQQGQNEQFF
TRBV11-2,TRBJ2-7,TRBD2,TGTGCCAGCAGCTCCCGACTAGCGGGAGGGGGCTACGAGCAGTACTTC,CASSSRLAGGGYEQYF
TRBV6-6,TRBJ1-1,NA,TGTGCCAGCAGTCCGCAGGGTTACACTGAAGCTTTCTTT,CASSPQGYTEAFF
TRBV5-1,TRBJ2-4,NA,TGCGCCAGCAGCCCATCCGACTACCTCAAGGCGGAAAACATTCAGTACTTC,CASSPSDYLKAENIQYF
TRBV11-2,TRBJ2-5,NA,TGTGCCAGCAGCTTAGGCGGGAATAGAGAAGAGACCCAGTACTTC,CASSLGGNREETQYF
TRBV28,TRBJ2-3,TRBD2,TGTGCCAGCAGTTTAAGGACTAGCGGTCTTCAGAATACGCAGTATTTT,CASSLRTSGLQNTQYF
TRBV28,TRBJ2-7,TRBD1,TGTGCCAGCAGGACGGCCGGACAGGGGAAAAACGAGCAGTACTTC,CASRTAGQGKNEQYF
TRBV7-2,TRBJ2-5,NA,TGTGCCAGCAGCCAGGGACTGGAGCAGTACTTC,CASSQGLEQYF
TRBV19,TRBJ1-5,NA,TGTGCCAGTAGTATAGTCAGGGGCGGCAATCAGCCCCAGCATTTT,CASSIVRGGNQPQHF
TRBV5-1,TRBJ2-7,NA,TGCGCCAGCAGCCCGGCGGCTAGCCGCCCCGAGCAGTACTTC,CASSPAASRPEQYF
TRBV30,TRBJ1-6,NA,TGTGCCTGGAGACCATCGACTCCTAGAAGTTCACCCCTCCACTTT,CAWRPSTPRSSPLHF
TRBV19,TRBJ2-5,TRBD1,TGTGCCAGTAGTATATTGGGACAGGGGTCAGAGACCCAGTACTTC,CASSILGQGSETQYF
TRBV29-1,TRBJ2-5,NA,TGCAGCGTCCAACTCCAAGAGACCCAGTACTTC,CSVQLQETQYF
TRBV19,TRBJ1-5,NA,TGTGCCAGTAGTAAACAGAGCAATCAGCCCCAGCATTTT,CASSKQSNQPQHF
TRBV28,TRBJ1-5,NA,TGTGCCAGCAGGCAACTGGGGACTATTAGCAATCAGCCCCAGCATTTT,CASRQLGTISNQPQHF
TRBV11-3,TRBJ2-2,NA,TGTGCCAGCAGCCGCGCCGGGACATCTTTCGCCGGGGAGCTGTTTTTT,CASSRAGTSFAGELFF
TRBV7-9,TRBJ2-7,TRBD2,TGTGCCAGCAGCTCCAACGGGACTAGCGGGAGTAGCTACGAGCAGTACTTC,CASSSNGTSGSSYEQYF
TRBV30,TRBJ1-2,TRBD1,TGTGCCTGGAGGGGGACAGGGGAGGGCTACACCTTC,CAWRGTGEGYTF
TRBV7-2,TRBJ2-7,TRBD2,TGTGCCAGCAGCCAGCGGGGGGGGTACGAGCAGTACTTC,CASSQRGGYEQYF
TRBV30,TRBJ2-7,NA,TGTGCCTGGAGCGTGGGGGGGCCCTACGAGCAGTACTTC,CAWSVGGPYEQYF
TRBV4-3,TRBJ2-1,NA,TGCGCCAGCAGCCAAGATTTCGGGGGCAATGAGCAGTTCTTC,CASSQDFGGNEQFF
TRBV5-6,TRBJ2-7,TRBD1,TGTGCCAGCAGCCTGGGACAGGTGTCCTCCTACGAGCAGTACTTC,CASSLGQVSSYEQYF
TRBV19,TRBJ1-1,TRBD1,TGTGCCATCAGCCCAGGGGGCGCGGTCACTGAAGCTTTCTTT,CAISPGGAVTEAFF
TRBV7-9,TRBJ2-7,TRBD2,TGTGCCAGCAGCTCGACTAGCGGGGGCGAGCAGTACTTC,CASSSTSGGEQYF
TRBV7-2,TRBJ1-2,NA,TGTGCCAGCAGCTTAGCGGGCCAGGCTGTTTATGGCTACACCTTC,CASSLAGQAVYGYTF
TRBV9,TRBJ2-3,TRBD1,TGTGCCAGCAGCCGGGGACAGGGGCCAGATACGCAGTATTTT,CASSRGQGPDTQYF
TRBV30,TRBJ1-5,TRBD1,TGTGCCTGGAGTAAGGGACAGGGGGCCAATCAGCCCCAGCATTTT,CAWSKGQGANQPQHF
TRBV5-1,TRBJ2-1,TRBD2,TGCGCCAGCAGGTACGGCGGGGGGGCTTACAATGAGCAGTTCTTC,CASRYGGGAYNEQFF
TRBV11-3,TRBJ2-1,TRBD2,TGTGCCAGCGGGGCTAGCGGGAGATACAATGAGCAGTTCTTC,CASGASGRYNEQFF
TRBV11-3,TRBJ2-2,NA,TGTGCCAGCAGCTTAGATCTACCCTTGTCCGACTCTAAAATCACCGGGGAGCTGTTTTTT,CASSLDLPLSDSKITGELFF